This TCR beta chain was captured in a study of OX40 agonist ivuxolimab in advanced cancers. This clone appeared once. Some clones are missing from TCRdb's copy, which holds only in-frame ones; the method was immunoSEQ multiplex PCR. The table includes roughly 35,000 clones, under 85% detected once. Losses at the gene ends were 0 bases for V and 5 bases for J; bases not matched to a gene: 0. Germline CDR1 is SEHNR and CDR2 is FQNEAQ (reference sequence). This CDR3 spans 14 amino acids. The chain combines TRBV7-9 with TRBJ1-4; 7 bases are shared with TRBD1. The sequence was collected from an adult with an advanced solid tumor such as melanoma, head and neck, liver or kidney cancer. The material sequenced was CD4+ or CD8+ T cells sorted from blood, taken in a trial of the OX40 agonist ivuxolimab. The CDR3 loop reads CASSLAGQNEKLFF. The CDR3 DNA follows: TGTGCCAGCAGCTTAGCGGGACAGAATGAAAAACTGTTTTTT.